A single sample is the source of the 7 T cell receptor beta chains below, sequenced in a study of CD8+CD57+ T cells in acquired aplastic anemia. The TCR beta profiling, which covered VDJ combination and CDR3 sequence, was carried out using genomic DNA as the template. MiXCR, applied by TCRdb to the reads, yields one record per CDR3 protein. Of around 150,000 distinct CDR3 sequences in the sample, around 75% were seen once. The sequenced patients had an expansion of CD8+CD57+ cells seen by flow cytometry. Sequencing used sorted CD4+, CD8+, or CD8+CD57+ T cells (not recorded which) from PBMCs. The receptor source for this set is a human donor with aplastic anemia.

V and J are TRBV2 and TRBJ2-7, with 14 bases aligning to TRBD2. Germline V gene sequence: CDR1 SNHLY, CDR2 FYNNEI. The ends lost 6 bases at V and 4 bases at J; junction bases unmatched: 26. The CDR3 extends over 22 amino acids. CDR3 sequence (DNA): TGTGCCAGCAGCTTAGCCCCTCCTCTCCGACTAGCGGGGGGGCTCCAGCTATACGAGCAGTACTTC. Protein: CASSLAPPLRLAGGLQLYEQYF.

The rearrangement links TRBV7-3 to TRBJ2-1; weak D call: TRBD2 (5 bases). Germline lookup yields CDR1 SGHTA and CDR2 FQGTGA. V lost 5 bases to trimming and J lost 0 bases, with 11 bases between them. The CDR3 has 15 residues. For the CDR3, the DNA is TGTGCCAGCAGCCAAGGACTGAGCTCCTACAATGAGCAGTTCTTC. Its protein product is CASSQGLSSYNEQFF.

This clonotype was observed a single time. The CDR3 sequence: CASSLSGDVEYEQYF. CDR3 nucleotide sequence: TGTGCCAGCAGTTTATCGGGGGACGTGGAGTACGAGCAGTACTTC. This chain links TRBV12-3 or TRBV12-4 with TRBJ2-7, with D possibly TRBD2 on 6 matching bases. CDR3 length equals 15 residues. V was clipped by 2 bases and J by 4 bases, with 15 bases between them.

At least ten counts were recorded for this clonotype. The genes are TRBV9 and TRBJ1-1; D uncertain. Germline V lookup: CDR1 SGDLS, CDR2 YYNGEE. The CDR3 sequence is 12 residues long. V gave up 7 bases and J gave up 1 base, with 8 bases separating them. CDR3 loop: CASQGPNTEAFF. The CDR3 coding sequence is TGTGCCAGCCAAGGACCGAACACTGAAGCTTTCTTT.

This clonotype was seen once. The CDR3 reads CASSLPFSGAGELFF. In DNA, the CDR3 is TGTGCCAGCAGCTTACCGTTTAGCGGAGCCGGGGAGCTGTTTTTT. The chain uses TRBV7-9 and TRBJ2-2, with TRBD2 as a possible D gene (6 bases). Germline values: CDR1 SEHNR, CDR2 FQNEAQ (reference sequence). The CDR3 is made up of 15 amino acids. The V gene lost 2 bases and the J gene lost 6 bases, with 13 bases spanning the gap. Supplemented by reference TRBV7-9 and TRBJ2-2, the full variable domain reads DTGVSQNPRHKITKRGQNVTFRCDPISEHNRLYWYRQTLGQGPEFLTYFQNEAQLEKSRLLSDRFSAERPKGSFSTLEIQRTEQGDSAMYLCASSLPFSGAGELFFGEGSRLTVL.

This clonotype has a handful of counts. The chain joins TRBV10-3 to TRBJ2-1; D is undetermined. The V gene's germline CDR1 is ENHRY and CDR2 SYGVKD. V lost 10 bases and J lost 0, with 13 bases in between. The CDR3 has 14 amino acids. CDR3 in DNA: TGTGCCACGCAGGTAGGAGACTCCTACAATGAGCAGTTCTTC. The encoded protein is CATQVGDSYNEQFF.

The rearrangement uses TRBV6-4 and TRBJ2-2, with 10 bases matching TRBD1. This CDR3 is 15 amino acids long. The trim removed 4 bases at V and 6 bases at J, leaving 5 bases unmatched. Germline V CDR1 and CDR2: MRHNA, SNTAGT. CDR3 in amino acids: CASSVGTGEAGELFF. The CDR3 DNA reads TGTGCCAGCAGTGTTGGGACAGGGGAAGCCGGGGAGCTGTTTTTT.